A selection of T cell receptor beta chains follows, all from one sample in a study of identical twins. TCRdb called the 5' RACE reads again in MiXCR, with one record for every CDR3 protein. The sample carries just under 550,000 distinct CDR3 sequences, about 15% recorded once. These data were likewise used in another study, on yellow fever vaccine responses in identical twins.

Sample: CD4+ T cells sorted from blood. The receptors stem from a woman aged 18-29 years in good health. The CDR3 runs from the conserved cysteine through the conserved F or W. A D gene is named only where the DNA matches it firmly.

v_gene	d_gene	CDR3aa
TRBV2	.	CASRGAGQSSYEQYF
TRBV20-1	TRBD2	CSAVQTSGSSYEQYF
TRBV6-1	TRBD2	CASSGDYGRYEQYF
TRBV12-3/TRBV12-4	TRBD2	CASSDSGAPSEQYF
TRBV3-1	TRBD2	CASSPGSSGTREQYF
TRBV28	TRBD2	CASSLYSGGRSHEQYF
TRBV10-3	TRBD1	CASGQGQADVLTF
TRBV10-3	.	CAISTGFEAFF
TRBV20-1	TRBD2	CSAPSGATRVSYNEQFF
TRBV28	.	CASHRALNSGANVLTF
TRBV14	.	CASSRYDSYTGELFF
TRBV6-5	TRBD2	CASSYSRTSGYTDTQYF
TRBV6-1	TRBD1	CASSRTGISGNTIYF
TRBV10-3	TRBD2	CAISEPSGGTTDTQYF
TRBV11-2	.	CASSLSAMMNTEAFF
TRBV12-3/TRBV12-4	.	CASSLADGYTQYF
TRBV29-1	TRBD2	CSVVRLAGLYNEQFF
TRBV12-3/TRBV12-4	.	CASSPGLTSF
TRBV5-5	.	CASSFGRANTEAFF
TRBV21-1	.	CASSRETGTSGGHSSYNEQFF
TRBV20-1	.	CSARGAGTRGTESGFSYNEQFF
TRBV28	.	CASSFIATGELFF
TRBV7-9	.	CASSLDLQVYGYTF
TRBV27	.	CASSLYEAGGYTF
TRBV10-3	TRBD1	CAISGTGGYNEQFF
TRBV10-2	TRBD1	CASSGTGGAGANVLTF
TRBV12-3/TRBV12-4	.	CASSLASVGQFF
TRBV6-4	.	CASSDTPEGNEQFF
TRBV20-1	.	CSARVAGRNTEAFF
TRBV20-1	TRBD1	CSARDFVGGYTEAFF
TRBV12-3/TRBV12-4	TRBD1	CASSFVRTGGASEKLFF
TRBV24-1	.	CATSDTMSQHF
TRBV6-5	.	CASSYSYDQVPNEQFF